The sequence of this T cell receptor (beta chain) was determined in a study of cytomegalovirus exposure and HLA in healthy donors. In the study overall: Assignment to the Caucasian-associated ancestry cluster applied to approximately 80% of the approximately 400 genotyped donors.

Primers for the PCR totalled 60 Vbeta and 13 Jbeta. Clones were read by immunoSEQ multiplex PCR, and TCRdb kept only the in-frame ones, dropping some. The sample has some 170,000 clones; approximately 72% are singletons. On this clone: Its specificity is unknown.

Findings and limits, study-wide: In a later analysis, parvovirus B19, influenza, CMV and Epstein-Barr virus appeared linked to several top co-occurrence clusters. Relative to equally common others, HLA-associated TCR beta chains showed greater clonal expansion in a later analysis. Within an earlier analysis, most TCR beta V segments proved productive either about 90% or about 30% of the time.

Source material: PBMCs. The receptor was derived from a human donor in good health.

CDR3 coding DNA: TGTGCCAGCACTCAGGCAGCGAACACCGGGGAGCTGTTTTTT. It yields the protein CASTQAANTGELFF. The rearrangement links TRBV2 to TRBJ2-2; D gene uncertain. The germline V and J ends were trimmed by 7 bases and 0 bases, with 9 bases remaining between them. The CDR3 is 14 residues long. Germline lookup yields CDR1 SNHLY and CDR2 FYNNEI.